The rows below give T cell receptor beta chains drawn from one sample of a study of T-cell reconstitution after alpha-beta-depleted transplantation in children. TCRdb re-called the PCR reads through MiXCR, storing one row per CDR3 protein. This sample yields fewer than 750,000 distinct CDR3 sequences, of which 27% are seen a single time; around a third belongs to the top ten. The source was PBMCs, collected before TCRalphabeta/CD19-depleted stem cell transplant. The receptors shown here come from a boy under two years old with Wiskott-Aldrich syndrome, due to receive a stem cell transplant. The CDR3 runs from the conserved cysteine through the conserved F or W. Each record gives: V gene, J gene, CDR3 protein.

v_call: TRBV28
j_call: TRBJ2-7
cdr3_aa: CASSWGPYEQYF

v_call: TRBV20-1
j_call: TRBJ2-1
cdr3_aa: CSASMLAGVLGGGEQFF

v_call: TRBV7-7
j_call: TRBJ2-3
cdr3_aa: CASSPTRLAGATDTQYF

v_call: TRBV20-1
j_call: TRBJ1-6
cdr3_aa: CSARPGTGNSPLHF

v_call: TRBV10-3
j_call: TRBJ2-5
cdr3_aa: CAIRKEDRGRETQYF

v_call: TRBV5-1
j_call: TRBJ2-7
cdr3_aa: CASSFVGTYEQYF

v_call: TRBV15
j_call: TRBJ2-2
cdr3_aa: CATSRNPWGGELFF

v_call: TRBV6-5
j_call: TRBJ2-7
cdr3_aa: CASSYDAGPGAEQYF

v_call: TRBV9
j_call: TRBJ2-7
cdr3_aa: CASSATLLGEQYF

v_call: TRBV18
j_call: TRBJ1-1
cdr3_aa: CASSPLGGQNTEAFF

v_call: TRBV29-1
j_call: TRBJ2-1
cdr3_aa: CSVGRLLNNEQFF

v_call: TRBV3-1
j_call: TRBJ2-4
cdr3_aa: CASSQPGQGMGNIQYF

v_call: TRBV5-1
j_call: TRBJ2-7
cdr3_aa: CASSPFSGSASYEQYF